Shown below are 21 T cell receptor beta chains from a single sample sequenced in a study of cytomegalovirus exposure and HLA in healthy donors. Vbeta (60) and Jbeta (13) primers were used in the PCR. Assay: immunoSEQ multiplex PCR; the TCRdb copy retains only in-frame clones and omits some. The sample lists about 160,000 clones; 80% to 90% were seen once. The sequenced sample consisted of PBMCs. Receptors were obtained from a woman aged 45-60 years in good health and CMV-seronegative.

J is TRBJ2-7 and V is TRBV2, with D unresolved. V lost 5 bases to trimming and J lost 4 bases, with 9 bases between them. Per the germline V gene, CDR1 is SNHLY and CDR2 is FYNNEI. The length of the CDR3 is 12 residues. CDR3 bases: TGTGCCAGCAGTCGGTTGGTGTACGAGCAGTACTTC. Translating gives CASSRLVYEQYF.

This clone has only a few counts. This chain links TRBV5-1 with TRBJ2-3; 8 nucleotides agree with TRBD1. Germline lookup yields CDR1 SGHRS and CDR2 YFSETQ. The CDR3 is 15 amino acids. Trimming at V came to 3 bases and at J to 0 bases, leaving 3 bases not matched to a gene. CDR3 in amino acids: CASSSGQASTDTQYF. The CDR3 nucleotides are TGCGCCAGCAGCTCGGGACAGGCTAGCACAGATACGCAGTATTTT.

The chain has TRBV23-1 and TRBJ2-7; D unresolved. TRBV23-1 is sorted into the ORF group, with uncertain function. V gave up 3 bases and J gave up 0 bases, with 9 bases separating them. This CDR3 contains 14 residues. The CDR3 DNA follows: TGCGCCAGCAGTCATGAGGCAAGCTCCTACGAGCAGTACTTC. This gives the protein CASSHEASSYEQYF.

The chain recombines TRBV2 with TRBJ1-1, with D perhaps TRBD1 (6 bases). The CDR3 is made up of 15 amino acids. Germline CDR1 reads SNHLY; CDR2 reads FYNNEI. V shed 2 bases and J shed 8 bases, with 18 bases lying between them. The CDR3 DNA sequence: TGTGCCAGCAGTGAATTGACAGGTCGTATTGCCGAAGCTTTCTTT. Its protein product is CASSELTGRIAEAFF.

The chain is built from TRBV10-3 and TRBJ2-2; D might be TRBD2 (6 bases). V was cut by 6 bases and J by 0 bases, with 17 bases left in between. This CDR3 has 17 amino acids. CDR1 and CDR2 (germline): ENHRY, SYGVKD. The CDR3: CAIRPVGEEANTGELFF. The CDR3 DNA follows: TGTGCCATCAGACCTGTTGGGGAGGAAGCGAACACCGGGGAGCTGTTTTTT.

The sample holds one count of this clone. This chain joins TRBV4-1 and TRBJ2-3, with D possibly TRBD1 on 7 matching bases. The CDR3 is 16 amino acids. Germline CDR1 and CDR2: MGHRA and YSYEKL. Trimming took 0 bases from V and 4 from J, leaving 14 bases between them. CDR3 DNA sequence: TGCGCCAGCAGCCAAGATTCAGGGGGGTATTCAGATACGCAGTATTTT. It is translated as CASSQDSGGYSDTQYF.

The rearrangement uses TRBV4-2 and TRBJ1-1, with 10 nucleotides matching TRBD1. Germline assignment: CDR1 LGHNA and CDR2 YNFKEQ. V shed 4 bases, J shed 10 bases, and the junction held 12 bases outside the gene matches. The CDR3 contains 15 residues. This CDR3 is CASSLAGQGKGGAFF. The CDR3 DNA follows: TGTGCCAGCAGCCTCGCGGGACAGGGGAAGGGGGGAGCTTTCTTT.

The CDR3 protein is CASRPRDEQFF. As DNA, the CDR3 is TGTGCCAGCCGACCGCGGGACGAGCAGTTCTTC. The chain uses TRBV2 and TRBJ2-1; the D gene is possibly TRBD2 (6 bases). The germline V and J ends were trimmed by 8 bases and 10 bases, with 12 bases remaining between them. The CDR3 covers 11 residues. The V gene's germline CDR1 is SNHLY and CDR2 FYNNEI.

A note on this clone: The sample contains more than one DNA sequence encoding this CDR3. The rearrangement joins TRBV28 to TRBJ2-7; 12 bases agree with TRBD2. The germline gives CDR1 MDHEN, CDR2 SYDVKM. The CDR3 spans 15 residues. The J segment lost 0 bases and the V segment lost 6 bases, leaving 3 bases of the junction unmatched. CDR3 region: CASSLTSGSSYEQYF. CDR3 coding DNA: TGTGCCAGCAGCCTGACTAGCGGGAGCTCCTACGAGCAGTACTTC.

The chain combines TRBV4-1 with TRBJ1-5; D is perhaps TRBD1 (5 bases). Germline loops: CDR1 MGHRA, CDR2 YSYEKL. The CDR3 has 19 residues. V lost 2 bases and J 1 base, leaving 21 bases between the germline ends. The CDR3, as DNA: TGCGCCAGCAGCCAACTCCACGCGGGGCTACCGGTAAGCAATCAGCCCCAGCATTTT. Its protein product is CASSQLHAGLPVSNQPQHF.

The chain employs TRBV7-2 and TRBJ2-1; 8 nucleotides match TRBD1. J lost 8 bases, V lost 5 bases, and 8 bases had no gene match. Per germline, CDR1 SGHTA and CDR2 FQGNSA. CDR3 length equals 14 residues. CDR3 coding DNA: TGTGCCAGCAGCCGCGGGACAGGTCATTATGAGCAGTTCTTC. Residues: CASSRGTGHYEQFF.

The CDR3 bases are TGCGCCAGCAGCTTGGTAGCGGGAGGGGTCTCCTACGAGCAGTACTTC. Protein: CASSLVAGGVSYEQYF. This rearrangement joins TRBV5-1 to TRBJ2-7, with TRBD2 identical over 11 bases. This CDR3 is built from 16 residues. V dropped 0 bases and J dropped 0; count of bases not matched to a gene: 2. In germline, CDR1 is SGHRS, CDR2 YFSETQ.

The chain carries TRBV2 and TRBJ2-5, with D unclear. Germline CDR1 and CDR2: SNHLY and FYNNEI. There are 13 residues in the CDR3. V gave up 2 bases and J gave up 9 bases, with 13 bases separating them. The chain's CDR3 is CASSEPPAVPQYF. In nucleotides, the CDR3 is TGTGCCAGCAGTGAACCCCCGGCGGTTCCCCAGTACTTC.

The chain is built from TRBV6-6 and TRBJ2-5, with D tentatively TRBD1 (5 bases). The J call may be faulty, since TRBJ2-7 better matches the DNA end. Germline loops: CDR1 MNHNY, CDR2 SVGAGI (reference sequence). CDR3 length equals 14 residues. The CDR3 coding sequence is TGTGCCAGCAGGGACCGGACACAAAGCTACGAGCAGTACTTC. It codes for CASRDRTQSYEQYF.

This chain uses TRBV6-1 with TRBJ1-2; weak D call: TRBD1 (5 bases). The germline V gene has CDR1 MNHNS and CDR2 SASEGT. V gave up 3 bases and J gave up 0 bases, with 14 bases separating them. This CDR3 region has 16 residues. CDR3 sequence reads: CASSEGGSGANYGYTF. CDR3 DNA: TGTGCCAGCAGTGAGGGGGGGAGTGGGGCTAACTATGGCTACACCTTC.

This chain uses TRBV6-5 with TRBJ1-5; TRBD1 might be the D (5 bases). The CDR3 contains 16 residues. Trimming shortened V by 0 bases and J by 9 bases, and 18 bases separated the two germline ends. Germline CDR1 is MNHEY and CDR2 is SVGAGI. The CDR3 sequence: CASSYSGPGGGGPQHF. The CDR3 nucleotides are TGTGCCAGCAGTTACTCTGGACCGGGTGGGGGGGGGCCCCAGCATTTT.

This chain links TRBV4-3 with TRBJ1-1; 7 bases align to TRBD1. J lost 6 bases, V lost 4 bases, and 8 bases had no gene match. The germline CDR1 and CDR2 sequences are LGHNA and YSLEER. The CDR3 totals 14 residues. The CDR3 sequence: CASSRGTELPEAFF. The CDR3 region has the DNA TGCGCCAGCAGCCGAGGGACAGAATTACCTGAAGCTTTCTTT.

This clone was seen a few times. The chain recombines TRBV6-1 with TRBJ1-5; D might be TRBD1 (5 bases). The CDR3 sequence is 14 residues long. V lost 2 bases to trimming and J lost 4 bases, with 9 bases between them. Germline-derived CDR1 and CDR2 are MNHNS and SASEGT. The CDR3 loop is CASSEKDTNQPQHF. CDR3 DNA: TGTGCCAGCAGTGAAAAGGACACTAATCAGCCCCAGCATTTT.

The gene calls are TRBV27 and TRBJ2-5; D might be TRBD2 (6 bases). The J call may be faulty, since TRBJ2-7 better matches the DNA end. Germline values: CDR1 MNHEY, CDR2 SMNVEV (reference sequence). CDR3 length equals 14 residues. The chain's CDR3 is CASSTSGTLYEQYF. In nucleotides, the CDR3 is TGTGCCAGCAGCACCTCCGGGACTCTTTACGAGCAGTACTTC.

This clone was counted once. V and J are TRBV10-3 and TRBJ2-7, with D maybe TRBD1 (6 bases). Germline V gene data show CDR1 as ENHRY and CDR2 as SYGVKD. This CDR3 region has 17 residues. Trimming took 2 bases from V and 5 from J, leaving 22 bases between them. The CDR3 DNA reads TGTGCCATCAGTGAGGGGGGTCGACAGGTGCTTGTAGACGAGCAGTACTTC. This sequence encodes CAISEGGRQVLVDEQYF.

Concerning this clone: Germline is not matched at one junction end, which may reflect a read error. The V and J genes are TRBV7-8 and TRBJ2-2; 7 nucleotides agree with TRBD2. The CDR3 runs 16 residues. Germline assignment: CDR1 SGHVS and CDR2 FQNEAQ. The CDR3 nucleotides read TGTGCCAGCAGCTTAGCGCGGCGGGAGTACACCAGGGAGCTGTTTTTT. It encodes CASSLARREYTRELFF.